Shown below are 22 T cell receptor beta chains from a single sample sequenced in a study of blood T cells in healthy people across ages. It was with a sample-barcoded 5' primer and a J-beta primer mix that a second PCR of roughly 7 to 11 cycles was run. TCRdb processed the 5' RACE reads anew with MiXCR; each CDR3 protein has one entry. The sample holds hundreds of thousands of distinct CDR3 sequences; approximately 25% are singletons and the top ten take less than 9%. The same sample was also used in a study of T cells of mothers and their children.

Sequencing was performed on blood. These TCRs come from a boy aged 5-17 years in good health.

J is TRBJ2-3 and V is TRBV19, with 7 nucleotides matching TRBD1. The V segment lost 6 bases and the J segment 2 bases; nucleotides outside the gene matches: 14. The V gene's germline CDR1 is LNHDA and CDR2 SQIVND (reference sequence). CDR3 length: 17 amino acids. DNA of the CDR3: TGTGCCAGTAGCCCCCTGGGCCAACAGGGGTCCACAGATACGCAGTATTTT. This codes for CASSPLGQQGSTDTQYF.

The chain has TRBV12-5 and TRBJ2-5; no clear D gene. The V end was cut by 11 bases, the J end by 1 base, with 17 bases between. This CDR3 region has 14 residues. Germline V gives CDR1 LGHNT, CDR2 FRNRAP. The CDR3 protein is CAPIGVPAQETQYF. CDR3 coding DNA: TGTGCTCCAATTGGGGTACCGGCCCAAGAGACCCAGTACTTC.

This clonotype turned up a few times. This chain uses TRBV7-9 with TRBJ2-5; D is perhaps TRBD2 (6 bases). With the DNA end fitting TRBJ2-7 better, the J assignment may be wrong. The CDR3 is 14 amino acids. Germline V gene sequence: CDR1 SEHNR, CDR2 FQNEAQ (reference sequence). The chain's CDR3 is CASSLSGSGGEQYF. The CDR3 DNA reads TGTGCCAGCAGCTTATCGGGGTCCGGGGGCGAGCAGTACTTC.

The chain employs TRBV4-3 and TRBJ2-7; D uncertain. CDR1 and CDR2 from the germline V gene are LGHNA and YSLEER. Trimming removed 0 bases at V and 2 bases at J, with 5 bases between. This CDR3 has 13 residues. CDR3 amino acids: CASSQEPAYEQYF. Here the CDR3 DNA reads TGCGCCAGCAGCCAAGAGCCAGCCTACGAGCAGTACTTC.

This clonotype has a handful of counts. The chain is built from TRBV7-9 and TRBJ2-7; 9 positions agree with TRBD2. Germline lookup yields CDR1 SEHNR and CDR2 FQNEAQ (reference sequence). CDR3 length: 16 amino acids. Germline trimming cut 5 bases from V and 6 bases from J; bases unmatched to any gene: 14. The CDR3 here is CASSQAGAGGLAEQYF. CDR3 sequence (DNA): TGTGCCAGCAGCCAAGCAGGTGCGGGAGGGCTGGCCGAGCAGTACTTC.

The rearrangement joins TRBV28 to TRBJ2-7; D is possibly TRBD1 or TRBD2 (6 bases each). V was cut by 8 bases and J by 6 bases, with 20 bases left in between. Germline lookup yields CDR1 MDHEN and CDR2 SYDVKM. The CDR3 runs 14 residues. The CDR3 DNA reads as TGTGCCAGCGGCCGGGGGCGCCAGGGCGGCGAGCAGTACTTC. Its translation: CASGRGRQGGEQYF.

J is TRBJ2-1 and V is TRBV29-1; D might be TRBD2 (6 bases). There are 14 residues in the CDR3. Germline V lookup: CDR1 SQVTM, CDR2 ANQGSEA. V dropped 2 bases and J dropped 2 bases, with 10 bases sitting between them. The CDR3 sequence: CSVELGGPYNEQFF. The CDR3 region has the DNA TGCAGCGTTGAACTGGGGGGACCCTACAATGAGCAGTTCTTC.

The table lists this clonotype with a few counts. A much larger clonotype is one base distant, so this may be a read error. The V call is TRBV9, the J call TRBJ2-3; 13 nucleotides line up with TRBD2. CDR1 is SGDLS and CDR2 is YYNGEE in the germline V gene. V dropped 4 bases and J dropped 4; count of bases not matched to a gene: 3. The CDR3 length is 15 residues. Written as DNA, the CDR3 is TGTGCCAGCAGCATAACTAGCGGGGGGGCAGATACGCAGTATTTT. This gives the protein CASSITSGGADTQYF.

V and J are TRBV7-9 and TRBJ1-2; D unresolved. CDR1 is SEHNR and CDR2 is FQNEAQ in the germline V gene (reference sequence). This CDR3 has 15 residues. V shed 9 bases and J shed 1 base, with 18 bases lying between them. The DNA for the CDR3 is TGTGCCAGTTTTTCGGCGCCAGCTAGTAACTATGGCTACACCTTC. This gives the protein CASFSAPASNYGYTF.

This clonotype was detected a few times. This chain links TRBV4-3 with TRBJ2-7; 7 bases match TRBD1. The V gene end was trimmed by 0 bases and the J gene end by 3 bases; junction bases not matched to a gene: 5. Germline V lookup: CDR1 LGHNA, CDR2 YSLEER. The CDR3 has 15 residues. For the CDR3, the DNA is TGCGCCAGCAGCCAAGATCCGGGACAGCTCTACGAGCAGTACTTC. It codes for CASSQDPGQLYEQYF.

This clonotype was seen only a few times. The rearrangement links TRBV5-6 to TRBJ2-5; D ambiguous. The CDR3 has 15 amino acids. Germline V CDR1 and CDR2: SGHDT, YYEEEE. V lost 2 bases to trimming and J lost 5 bases, with 16 bases between them. This CDR3 is CASSLRPTPLETQYF. CDR3 coding DNA: TGTGCCAGCAGCTTAAGGCCCACCCCACTCGAGACCCAGTACTTC.

The rearrangement links TRBV7-3 to TRBJ2-1; D tentatively reads TRBD1 or TRBD2 (6 bases each). Germline-derived CDR1 and CDR2 are SGHTA and FQGTGA. V was clipped by 0 bases and J by 1 base, with 10 bases between them. This CDR3 spans 16 amino acids. The CDR3 nucleotides read TGTGCCAGCAGCTTAACTCCGGGGGCGTCCTACAATGAGCAGTTCTTC. Its translation: CASSLTPGASYNEQFF. The full variable domain, its missing parts supplied by reference TRBV7-3 and TRBJ2-1, is GAGVSQTPSNKVTEKGKYVELRCDPISGHTALYWYRQSLGQGPEFLIYFQGTGAADDSGLPNDRFFAVRPEGSVSTLKIQRTERGDSAVYLCASSLTPGASYNEQFFGPGTRLTVL.

This clonotype was counted only a few times. The gene calls are TRBV4-1 and TRBJ2-1, with 11 bases that match TRBD2. CDR3 length: 17 amino acids. The V gene end was trimmed by 3 bases and the J gene end by 0 bases; junction bases not matched to a gene: 4. The germline gives CDR1 MGHRA, CDR2 YSYEKL. CDR3 amino acids: CASSHIAGGVSYNEQFF. Written as DNA, the CDR3 is TGCGCCAGCAGCCACATAGCGGGAGGGGTCTCCTACAATGAGCAGTTCTTC.

This clonotype came up many times. This chain connects TRBV20-1 to TRBJ2-7; TRBD2 might be the D (5 bases). Trimming stripped 6 bases from V and 5 bases from J, with 14 bases between. The germline CDR1 and CDR2 sequences are DFQATT and SNEGSKA (reference sequence). This CDR3 is 12 amino acids long. CDR3 nucleotides: TGCAGTGCCACCGACTATGAGGACGAGCAGTACTTC. Protein sequence: CSATDYEDEQYF.

The CDR3 loop is CASSYLGGRNEKLFF. The CDR3 region has the DNA TGTGCCAGCAGTTATCTCGGGGGGCGAAATGAAAAACTGTTTTTT. The genes are TRBV6-5 and TRBJ1-4; a weak D match, TRBD1 (6 bases). Trimming cost V 3 bases and J 5 bases, with 13 bases left between them. The CDR3 length is 15 residues. Germline V gene data show CDR1 as MNHEY and CDR2 as SVGAGI.

In its sample, this clonotype was seen a few times. The chain has TRBV25-1 and TRBJ2-1, with 14 bases aligning to TRBD2. V gave up 2 bases and J gave up 10 bases; unmatched junction bases: 7. Germline V gene lookup returns CDR1 MGHDK and CDR2 SYGVNS. This CDR3 has 16 amino acids. The CDR3 protein is CASSENQGLAGVEQFF. The CDR3, as DNA: TGTGCCAGCAGTGAAAATCAGGGACTAGCGGGAGTCGAGCAGTTCTTC.

The chain carries TRBV5-1 and TRBJ1-1; D ambiguous. Germline-derived CDR1 and CDR2 are SGHRS and YFSETQ. V was trimmed by 1 base and J by 11 bases, leaving 18 bases between them. This CDR3 has 14 residues. The DNA of the CDR3 is TGCGCCAGCAGCTTGTTGTGGCGGCTTCATAGGGCTTTCTTT. It translates to CASSLLWRLHRAFF. Looking up the rest from reference TRBV5-1 and TRBJ1-1 gives the full variable domain: KAGVTQTPRYLIKTRGQQVTLSCSPISGHRSVSWYQQTPGQGLQFLFEYFSETQRNKGNFPGRFSGRQFSNSRSEMNVSTLELGDSALYLCASSLLWRLHRAFFGQGTRLTVV.

This clonotype was observed once. V and J are TRBV7-3 and TRBJ1-1; perhaps TRBD1 as D (5 bases). The V and J ends lost 5 bases and 1 base respectively, with 11 bases between them. Germline-derived CDR1 and CDR2 are SGHTA and FQGTGA. The CDR3 is 14 residues long. The CDR3 region has the DNA TGTGCCAGCAGCCGGGGGGTAGGGAACACTGAAGCTTTCTTT. It yields the protein CASSRGVGNTEAFF.

The chain links TRBV28 to TRBJ1-5, with 8 bases that match TRBD1. The CDR3 runs to 16 residues. Germline V lookup: CDR1 MDHEN, CDR2 SYDVKM. J gave up 5 bases and V 6 bases, and 12 bases lay outside the gene matches. CDR3 DNA: TGTGCCAGCAGCTCCCCTCAGACAGGGGTTCATCAGCCCCAGCATTTT. Translated: CASSSPQTGVHQPQHF.

The chain combines TRBV7-9 with TRBJ2-6; no clear D. V was cut by 2 bases and J by 2 bases, with 7 bases left in between. The CDR3 is made up of 15 amino acids. Germline V gene lookup returns CDR1 SEHNR and CDR2 FQNEAQ (reference sequence). The CDR3 protein is CASSLTTPGANVLTF. The CDR3, as DNA: TGTGCCAGCAGCTTAACGACACCTGGGGCCAACGTCCTGACTTTC.

Of note for this clonotype: Relative to the germline gene, one junction end is altered; a read error may explain this. The chain joins TRBV7-9 to TRBJ2-7, with 7 bases identical to TRBD1. Germline V gene sequence: CDR1 SEHNR, CDR2 FQNEAQ (reference sequence). This CDR3 comprises 14 residues. In DNA, the CDR3 is TGTGCCACCAGCTCCCGGGGACAGTCCTACGAGCAGTACTTC. Translation gives CATSSRGQSYEQYF.

This clonotype was detected only a few times. The chain carries TRBV20-1 and TRBJ2-7; TRBD2 matches 9 bases. Germline V lookup: CDR1 DFQATT, CDR2 SNEGSKA (reference sequence). Trimming took 8 bases from V and 1 from J; bases not matched to a gene: 6. The CDR3 totals 13 residues. This chain's CDR3 is CSLGGRESYEQYF. CDR3 DNA sequence: TGCAGTCTGGGCGGGAGGGAGTCCTACGAGCAGTACTTC.